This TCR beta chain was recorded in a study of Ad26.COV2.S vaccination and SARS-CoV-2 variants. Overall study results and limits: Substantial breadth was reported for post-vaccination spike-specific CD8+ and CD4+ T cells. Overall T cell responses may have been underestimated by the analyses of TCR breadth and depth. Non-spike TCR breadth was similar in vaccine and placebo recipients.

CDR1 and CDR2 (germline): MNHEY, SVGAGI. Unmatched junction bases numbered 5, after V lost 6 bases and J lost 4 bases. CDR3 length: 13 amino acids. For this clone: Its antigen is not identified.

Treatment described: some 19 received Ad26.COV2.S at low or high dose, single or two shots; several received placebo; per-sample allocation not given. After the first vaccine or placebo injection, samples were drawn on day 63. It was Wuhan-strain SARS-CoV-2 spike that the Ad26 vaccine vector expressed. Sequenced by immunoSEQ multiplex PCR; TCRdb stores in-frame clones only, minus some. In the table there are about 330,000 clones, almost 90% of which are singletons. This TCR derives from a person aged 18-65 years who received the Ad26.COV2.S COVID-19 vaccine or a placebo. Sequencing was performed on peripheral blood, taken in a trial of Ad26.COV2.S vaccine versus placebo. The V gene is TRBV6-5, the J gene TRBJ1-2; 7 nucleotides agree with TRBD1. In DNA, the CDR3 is TGTGCCAGCAGCAGACAGGGCACCTATGGCTACACCTTC. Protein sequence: CASSRQGTYGYTF.